This TCR beta chain was found in a study of cytomegalovirus exposure and HLA in healthy donors. Across the whole study: In a later analysis, the 120 or so validation repertoires were reported to have used the same platform as the approximately 690 first-cohort repertoires.

Points on this clone: Its antigen is unidentified.

Germline loops: CDR1 MNHNY, CDR2 SVGAGI (reference sequence). CDR3 size: 13 residues. The junction had 3 bases not matched to a gene; V was cut back by 4 bases and J by 4 bases. General study results and limits: Rarity marked most TCR sequences, yet some public TCRs occurred in many donors. The classifier, whose performance was assessed in both the original and validation cohorts, reportedly diagnosed cytomegalovirus status with high specificity and sensitivity. Among TCR beta chains, those listed as cytomegalovirus-associated numbered fewer than 200.

The repertoire was sequenced with immunoSEQ multiplex PCR; TCRdb's copy has only in-frame clones and lacks some. Among 90,000 to 150,000 clones listed, around nine tenths were seen once. The sequence was collected from a young woman in good health and CMV-seropositive. Sequencing input: PBMCs. The J gene is TRBJ1-2, the V gene TRBV6-6, with 7 nucleotides matching TRBD1. CDR3 in DNA: TGTGCCAGCAGTTTGGACAGGTTCTATGGCTACACCTTC. This codes for CASSLDRFYGYTF.